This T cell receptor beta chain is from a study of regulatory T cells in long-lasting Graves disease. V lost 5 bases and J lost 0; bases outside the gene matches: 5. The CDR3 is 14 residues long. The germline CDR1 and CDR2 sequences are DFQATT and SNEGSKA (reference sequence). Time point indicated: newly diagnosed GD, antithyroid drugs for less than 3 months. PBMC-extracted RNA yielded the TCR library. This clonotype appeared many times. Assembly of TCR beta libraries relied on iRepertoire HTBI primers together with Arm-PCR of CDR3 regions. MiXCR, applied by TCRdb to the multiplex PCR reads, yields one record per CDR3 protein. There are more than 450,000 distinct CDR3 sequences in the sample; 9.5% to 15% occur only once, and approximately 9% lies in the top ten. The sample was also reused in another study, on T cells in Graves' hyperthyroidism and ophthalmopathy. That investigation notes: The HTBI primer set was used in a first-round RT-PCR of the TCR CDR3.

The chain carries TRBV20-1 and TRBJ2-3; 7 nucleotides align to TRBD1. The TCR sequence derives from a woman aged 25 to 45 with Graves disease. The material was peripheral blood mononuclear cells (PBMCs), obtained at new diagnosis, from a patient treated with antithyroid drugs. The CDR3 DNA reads TGCAGTGCTCCGACAGGGTCTAGCACAGATACGCAGTATTTT. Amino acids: CSAPTGSSTDTQYF.